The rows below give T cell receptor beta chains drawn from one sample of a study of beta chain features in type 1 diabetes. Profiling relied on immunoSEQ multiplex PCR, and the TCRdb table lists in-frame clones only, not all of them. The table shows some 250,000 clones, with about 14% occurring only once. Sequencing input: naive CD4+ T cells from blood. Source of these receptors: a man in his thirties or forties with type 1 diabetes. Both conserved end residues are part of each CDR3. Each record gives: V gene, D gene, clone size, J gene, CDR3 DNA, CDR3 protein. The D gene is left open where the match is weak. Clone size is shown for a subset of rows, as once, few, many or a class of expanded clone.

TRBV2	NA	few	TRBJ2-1	TGTGCCAGCAGTGAAGTGGCCAATGAGCAGTTCTTC	CASSEVANEQFF
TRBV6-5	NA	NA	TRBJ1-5	TGTGCCAGCGGCCAGGGCACAAATCAGCCCCAGCATTTT	CASGQGTNQPQHF
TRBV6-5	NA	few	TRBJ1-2	TGTGCCAGCATGAGGTCCGGCTACACCTTC	CASMRSGYTF
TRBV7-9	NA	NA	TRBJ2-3	TGTGCCAGCAGGGGTCTAGCGAAGACAGATACGCAGTATTTT	CASRGLAKTDTQYF
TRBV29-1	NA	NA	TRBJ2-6	TGCAGCGTTGCAGGGACTGGGGCCAACGTCCTGACTTTC	CSVAGTGANVLTF
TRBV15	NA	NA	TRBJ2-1	TGTGCCACCAGCAGATTTACAGGTAGCATATACAATGAGCAGTTCTTC	CATSRFTGSIYNEQFF
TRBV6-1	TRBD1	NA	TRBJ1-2	TGTGCCAGCAAGGACAGGGGGCAAGGCGGTGGCTACACCTTC	CASKDRGQGGGYTF
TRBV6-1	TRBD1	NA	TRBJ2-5	TGTGCCAGCAGTCAGGACAGGGTCGCTGAGACCCAGTACTTC	CASSQDRVAETQYF
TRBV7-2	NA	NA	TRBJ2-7	TGTGCCAGCAGCTTATTCCAGGGCCCCTACGAGCAGTACTTC	CASSLFQGPYEQYF
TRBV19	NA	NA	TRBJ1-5	TGTGCCAGTAGACATCGGGGGTGGGATCAGCCCCAGCATTTT	CASRHRGWDQPQHF
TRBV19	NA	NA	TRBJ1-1	TGTGCCAGTACCCCAAGTAGGGGAAGCACTGAAGCTTTCTTT	CASTPSRGSTEAFF
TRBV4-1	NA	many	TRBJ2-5	TGCGCCAGCAGCCACAGGGAAGAGACCCAGTACTTC	CASSHREETQYF
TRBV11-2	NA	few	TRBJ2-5	TGTGCCAGCAGCTTAGACGAGGGTTCTTGGGAGACCCAGTACTTC	CASSLDEGSWETQYF
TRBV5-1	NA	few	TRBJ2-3	TGCGCCAGCAGCTTGGCCCTGGGGGCGGAGGATACGCAGTATTTT	CASSLALGAEDTQYF
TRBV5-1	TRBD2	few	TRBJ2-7	TGCGCCAGCGCGAAGTCTAGCGGGCCCTACGAGCAGTACTTC	CASAKSSGPYEQYF
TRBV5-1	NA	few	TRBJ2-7	TGCGCCAGCAGCTTGGAGGGGGCGGGGGAGCAGTACTTC	CASSLEGAGEQYF
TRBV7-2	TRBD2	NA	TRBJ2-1	TGTGCCAGCAGCTTAGCTCGTCTAGCGGGAGGCGGGGAGCAGTTCTTC	CASSLARLAGGGEQFF
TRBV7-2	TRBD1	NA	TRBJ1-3	TGTGCCAGCAGCCCGCAGACAGGGACCTACTCTGGAAACACCATATATTTT	CASSPQTGTYSGNTIYF
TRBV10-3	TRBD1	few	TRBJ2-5	TGTGCCATCAGTTCCACAGGGGGCGGGATTCTCGAGACCCAGTACTTC	CAISSTGGGILETQYF
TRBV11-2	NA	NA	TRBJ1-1	TGTGCCAGCAGCTTAGTCAGTGAAGCTTTCTTT	CASSLVSEAFF
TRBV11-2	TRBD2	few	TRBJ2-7	TGTGCCAGCAGCTTAGATAGCGGGAGGGCCTACGAGCAGTACTTC	CASSLDSGRAYEQYF
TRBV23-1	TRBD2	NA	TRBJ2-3	TGCGCCAGCAGTCAGCCCGGGGGGGCATACACAGATACGCAGTATTTT	CASSQPGGAYTDTQYF
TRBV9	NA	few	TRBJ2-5	TGTGCCAGCAGTGGGGGGAGCGAGACCCAGTACTTC	CASSGGSETQYF
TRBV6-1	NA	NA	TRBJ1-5	TGTGCCAGCAGTGTGCACGGGAACAATCAGCCCCAGCATTTT	CASSVHGNNQPQHF
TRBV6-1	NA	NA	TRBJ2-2	TGTGCCAGCAGTGAGCAGGGGGGCACCGGGGAGCTGTTTTTT	CASSEQGGTGELFF
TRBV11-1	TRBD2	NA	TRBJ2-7	TGTGCCAGCAGCTCCCGGACTAGGGGCGCCTACGAGCAGTACTTC	CASSSRTRGAYEQYF
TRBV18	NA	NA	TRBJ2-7	TGTGCCAGCTCACCACCCTTACAGGGCCACTACGAGCAGTACTTC	CASSPPLQGHYEQYF
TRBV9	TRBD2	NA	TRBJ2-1	TGTGCCAGCAGCGCCGAACTAGCGACTGCCTACAATGAGCAGTTCTTC	CASSAELATAYNEQFF
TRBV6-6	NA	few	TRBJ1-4	TGTGCCGGAAGACAGGCAACTAATGAAAAACTGTTTTTT	CAGRQATNEKLFF
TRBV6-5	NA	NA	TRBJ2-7	TGTGCCAGCAGTTACTCATCCGGACTTCTCTCTAACCAGCAGTACTTC	CASSYSSGLLSNQQYF
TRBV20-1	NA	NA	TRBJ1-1	TGCAGTGCTAGAGATTCCCGTGAAGCTTTCTTT	CSARDSREAFF
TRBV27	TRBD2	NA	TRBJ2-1	TGTGCCAGCCGTACGGAGCGGGAGTGGAATGAGCAGTTCTTC	CASRTEREWNEQFF
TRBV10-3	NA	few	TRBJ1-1	TGTGCCAGCACAGGGTTTGCCACTGAAGCTTTCTTT	CASTGFATEAFF
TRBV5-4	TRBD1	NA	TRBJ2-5	TGTGCCAGCAGCCCTAGACAGGGAGTTGGCGAGACCCAGTACTTC	CASSPRQGVGETQYF
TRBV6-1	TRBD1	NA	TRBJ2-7	TGTGCCAGCAGAGCAGGACAGGGAGCGGCCTACGAGCAGTACTTC	CASRAGQGAAYEQYF
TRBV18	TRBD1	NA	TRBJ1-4	TGTGCCAGCTCGCCTAGGACAGGGCATGATAATGAAAAACTGTTTTTT	CASSPRTGHDNEKLFF
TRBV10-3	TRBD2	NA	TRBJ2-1	TGTGCCATCAGTGCTAGCGGGGTATCGGGAGAGCAGTTCTTC	CAISASGVSGEQFF
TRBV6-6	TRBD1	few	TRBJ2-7	TGTGCCAGCACCAACAGGGGGCTCTACGAGCAGTACTTC	CASTNRGLYEQYF
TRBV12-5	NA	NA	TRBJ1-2	TGTGCTAGTGGTTCCCCAGGGGCCGCCCGATATGGCTACACCTTC	CASGSPGAARYGYTF
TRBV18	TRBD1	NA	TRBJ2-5	TGTGCCAGCTCAAGGACAGGGCCGCAAGAGACCCAGTACTTC	CASSRTGPQETQYF
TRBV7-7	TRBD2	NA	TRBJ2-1	TGTGCTAGCAGCTTGGAAGCGGGGGGCTTCGGTGAGCAGTTCTTC	CASSLEAGGFGEQFF
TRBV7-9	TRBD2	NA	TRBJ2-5	TGTGCCAGCAGCGGACACTCGGGACTAGCGGGGGAAGAGACCCAGTACTTC	CASSGHSGLAGEETQYF
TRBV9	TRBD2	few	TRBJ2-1	TGTGCCAGCAGTCTAGCGGGGGGGCAGAATGAGCAGTTCTTC	CASSLAGGQNEQFF
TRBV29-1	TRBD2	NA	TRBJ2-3	TGCAGCGTCGTAGCGGGAGGTGTAGATACGCAGTATTTT	CSVVAGGVDTQYF